This T cell receptor beta chain was captured in a study of blood T cell repertoires in COVID-19. For the study at large: Whether acute or convalescent, the COVID-19 samples came from the United States, Italy and Spain.

Generated by immunoSEQ multiplex PCR, the TCRdb table keeps only in-frame clones and is missing some. The sample has 250,000 to 300,000 clones, under 90% seen once; the top ten hold under 3.5%. Germline CDR1 is SQVTM and CDR2 is ANQGSEA. The CDR3 totals 13 residues. The ends were cut back, 3 bases at V and 4 bases at J, with 12 bases in the middle. The clonotype was recovered from a woman aged 50 to 65 who had been exposed to COVID-19. Sequencing input: PBMCs or T cells enriched from blood (not recorded which). This chain connects TRBV29-1 to TRBJ1-2; D might be TRBD1 (6 bases). The CDR3 region is CSVDGGGPYGYTF. The CDR3 nucleotides are TGCAGCGTTGACGGGGGGGGGCCCTATGGCTACACCTTC.